This T cell receptor beta chain was sequenced for a study of shared clonotypes between healthy human individuals (dated by TCRdb to about 2020). Broadly, across the study: The cohort comprised a couple of women and a few men aged 18 to 49 years. For each donor, three plates each were used for CD4 naive and CD4 memory, two plates were used for CD8 naive, and one plate was used for CD8 memory. The study deeply sequenced blood TCR repertoires of about 5 healthy adults to estimate repertoire size and the extent of clonotype sharing between individuals. Libraries were prepared and TCR repertoires were sequenced by different laboratories using diverse techniques, in order to increase sequencing depth and limit assay-specific biases. Leukapheresis yielded between about 0.8 and 8.9 billion PBMCs per donor.

The donors were healthy, HIV-negative adults who had no recently reported acute infections or vaccinations. Every donor was a Caucasian adult residing in Nashville, Tennessee, USA. CD4+ T cells were enriched by magnetic negative selection; naive cells were then positively selected on CD45RA, and the negative fraction formed the memory subset. After blood collection by leukapheresis, PBMCs were isolated using Ficoll-Histopaque density gradient centrifugation and then cryopreserved in the vapor phase of liquid nitrogen. Analytical flow cytometry was used to check the purity and quantity of every magnetically sorted T cell population. Each sorted fraction had its genomic DNA isolated and then quantified by UV absorbance on a Nanodrop 2000c. TCR CDR3 regions were amplified from genomic DNA by multiplex PCR using the deep immunoSEQ assay. For each cell subset, the extracted genomic DNA was distributed evenly across all wells of several immunoSEQ 96-well plates, and each plate served as one replicate. For sorted subsets, 150 to 200 ng genomic DNA, equal to 30,000 to 35,000 T cell genomes, was loaded into each replicate PCR. The purified libraries were quantified using a Qubit 3.0 fluorometer, sized with a Bioanalyzer 2100, and then quantified again using the KAPA Library Quantification kit. Every immunoSEQ 96-well plate was sequenced on a dedicated single-read 150-cycle Illumina NextSeq 550 flow cell. In the source study's methods: The immunoSEQ output contained only junctional sequences without quality scores, so filtering could not match that applied to full-length reads. Sequences were annotated with PyIR, a Python wrapper for IgBLAST v1.9, and V/J genes and CDR3 were assigned using IMGT germline references. Reads were removed for weak V/J assignments (E-value above 1e-6), missing CDR3, stop codons, out-of-frame junctions, or ambiguous translated residues. V3J clonotypes were defined as sequences sharing the same inferred V gene, J gene, and CDR3 amino acid sequence. The percentage overlap between two repertoires was calculated by dividing the number of shared unique clonotypes by the size of the smaller repertoire. RTK rarefaction, the Chao1 estimator, and Recon v2.1 estimates of unobserved clonotypes were used to assess repertoire richness. Generation probabilities were computed with OLGA for all TCRbeta clonotypes obtained by the gDNA method from four donors. In its TCRdb copy, this immuneACCESS table keeps in-frame sequences only and misses some clones. Where compared with another copy, unresolved V genes explain less than half of these, and the others have no known cause. That table gives V, J and clone size, and the DNA gave D and trimming. In this sample the table shows about 610,000 clones, around 97% of which occur a single time. The ten largest make up approximately 0.057% of the sample.

Points the paper makes about the study in general: Pairwise subsampling indicated that sequencing depth was expected to affect the degree of clonotype sharing among donors. Even with the large sequencing depth, rarefaction of the sorted-subset datasets indicated that sequencing was incomplete. Sharing across a handful of donors was observed for around 5% of naive CD4, 3% to 3.5% of naive CD8, over 2% of memory CD4, and roughly 0.4% of memory CD8 clonotypes. Because the study included only a small number of donors, the genetic and exposure-history diversity represented was limited. Naive subsets generally had larger estimated clonotype richness than memory subsets. Clonotypes shared by all four sorted-subset donors showed higher generation probabilities than non-shared clonotypes. Sampling was restricted to blood, and TCR repertoires in tissue are likely to differ from TCR repertoires in blood.

A note on this clone: What antigen it recognizes has not been identified. Base qualities are not at hand, and no much larger clone is one base apart.

Sequencing used naive CD4+ T cells sorted from blood. Explained via the paper, the cell subset or site label denotes: CD45RA+ positively selected. The sequence was obtained from a woman aged 25 to 39 in good health.

In nucleotides, the sequence is TGTGCCAGCAGCACCCAGACAGGGGGATACTACGAGCAGTACTTC. Its protein product is CASSTQTGGYYEQYF. This chain joins TRBV7-9 to TRBJ2-5; 9 nucleotides in the junction match TRBD1. Gene TRBJ2-7 matches the end of the DNA better, so the J call may be wrong. Reading the germline V gene (reference sequence) gives CDR1 SEHNR and CDR2 FQNEAQ. The CDR3, from cysteine to phenylalanine, totals 15 residues. Only the CDR3 part of the read is kept: 45 bases, read in frame from the first base.